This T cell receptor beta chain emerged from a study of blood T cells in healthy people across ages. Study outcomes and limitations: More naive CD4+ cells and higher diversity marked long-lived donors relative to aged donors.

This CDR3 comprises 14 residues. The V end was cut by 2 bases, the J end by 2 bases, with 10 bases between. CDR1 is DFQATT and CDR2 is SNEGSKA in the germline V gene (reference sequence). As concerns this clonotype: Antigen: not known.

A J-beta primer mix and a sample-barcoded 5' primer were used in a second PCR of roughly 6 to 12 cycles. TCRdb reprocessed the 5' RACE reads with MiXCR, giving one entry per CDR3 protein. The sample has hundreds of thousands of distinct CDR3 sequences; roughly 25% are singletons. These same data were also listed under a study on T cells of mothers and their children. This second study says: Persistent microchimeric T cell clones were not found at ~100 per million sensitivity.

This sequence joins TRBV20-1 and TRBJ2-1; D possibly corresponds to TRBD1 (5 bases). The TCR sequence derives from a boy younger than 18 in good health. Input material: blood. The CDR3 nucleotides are TGCAGTGCTAGACCCAGGGTAACCTACAATGAGCAGTTCTTC. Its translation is CSARPRVTYNEQFF.